This T cell receptor (beta chain) was recorded in a study of cytomegalovirus exposure and HLA in healthy donors. Study-wide context: There were 88 million or so unique TCRs (from HLA-typed donors) in an early data release.

V was pared by 0 bases and J by 0 bases, with 9 bases of the junction left unmatched. Germline loops: CDR1 LGHNA, CDR2 YSLEER. The CDR3 length is 19 residues. Study findings and constraints: Earlier results showed most TCR beta V segments being productive about 87% or about 30% of the time. Researchers counted around 180 TCR beta chains as cytomegalovirus-associated. A reported reduction in N-insertions relative to the 666-donor mean was seen in an Asian-associated ancestry cluster in a later analysis.

To note about this clone: What it binds is not known.

The PCR ran on 60 Vbeta and 13 Jbeta primers. Generated by immunoSEQ multiplex PCR, the TCRdb table keeps only in-frame clones and is missing some. The data show about 97,000 clones, 65% to 75% seen once. The chain uses TRBV4-3 and TRBJ2-4, with TRBD2 matching 9 bases. The TCR was taken from a woman between 40 and 50 years old in good health and CMV-seronegative. Sequencing was carried out using PBMCs. The CDR3 protein is CASSQERASGDLAKNIQYF. CDR3 nucleotide sequence: TGCGCCAGCAGCCAAGAGAGGGCTAGCGGGGACCTAGCCAAAAACATTCAGTACTTC.